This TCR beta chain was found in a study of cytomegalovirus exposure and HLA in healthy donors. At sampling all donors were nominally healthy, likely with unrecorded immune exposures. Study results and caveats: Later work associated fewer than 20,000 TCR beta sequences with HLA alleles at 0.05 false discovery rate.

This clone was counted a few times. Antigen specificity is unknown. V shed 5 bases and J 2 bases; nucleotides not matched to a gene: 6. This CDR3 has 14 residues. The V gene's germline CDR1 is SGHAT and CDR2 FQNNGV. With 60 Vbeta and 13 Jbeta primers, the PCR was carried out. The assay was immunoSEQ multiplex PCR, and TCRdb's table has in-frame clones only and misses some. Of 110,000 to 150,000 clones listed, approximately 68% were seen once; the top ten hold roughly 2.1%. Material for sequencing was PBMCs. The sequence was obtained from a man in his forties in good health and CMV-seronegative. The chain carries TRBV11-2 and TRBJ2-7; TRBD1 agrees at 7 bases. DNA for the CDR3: TGTGCCAGCAGCCTCCAGGGGGTAGCCTACGAGCAGTACTTC. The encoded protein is CASSLQGVAYEQYF.